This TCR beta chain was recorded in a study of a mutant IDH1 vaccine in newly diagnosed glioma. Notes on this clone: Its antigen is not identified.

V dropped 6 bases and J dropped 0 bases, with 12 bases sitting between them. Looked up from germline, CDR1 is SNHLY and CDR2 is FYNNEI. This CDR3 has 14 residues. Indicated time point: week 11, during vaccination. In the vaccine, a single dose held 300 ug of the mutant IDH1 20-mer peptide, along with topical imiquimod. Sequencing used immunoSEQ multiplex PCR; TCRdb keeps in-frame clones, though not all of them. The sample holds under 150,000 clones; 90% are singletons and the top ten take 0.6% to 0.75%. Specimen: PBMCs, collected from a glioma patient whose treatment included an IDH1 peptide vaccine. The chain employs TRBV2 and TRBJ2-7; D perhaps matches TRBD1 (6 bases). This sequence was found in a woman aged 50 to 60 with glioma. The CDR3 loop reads CASRGDTYSYEQYF. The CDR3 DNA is TGTGCCAGCAGGGGGGACACCTACTCCTACGAGCAGTACTTC.